This is a list of T cell receptor beta chains from one sample in a study of T cells in Graves' hyperthyroidism and ophthalmopathy. TCRdb re-analysed the multiplex PCR reads in MiXCR, keeping a single row per CDR3 protein. The table shows a few hundred thousand distinct CDR3 sequences, with approximately 15% occurring only once. Sequences were obtained from blood. The receptors were sampled from a woman younger than 45 with Graves' hyperthyroidism that later progressed to Graves' ophthalmopathy. CDR3s include the opening cysteine and the closing phenylalanine or tryptophan. A D gene is named only where the DNA matches it firmly. Clone size appears in some rows only: once, few, many, or a class for an expanded clone.

d_call clone_size j_call v_call cdr3_nt cdr3_aa
TRBD1 - TRBJ1-4 TRBV5-5 TGTGCCAGCAGTTTCGCATTCACAGGGGGCCTGGAAGAAAAACTGTTTTTT CASSFAFTGGLEEKLFF
- few TRBJ2-7 TRBV27 TGTGCCAGCACCCGGACCTCCTTTCCCTACGAGCAGTACTTC CASTRTSFPYEQYF
- many TRBJ2-1 TRBV10-3 TGTGCCATCAAAGGGGGGGAGGCATCCTACAATGAGCAGTTCTTC CAIKGGEASYNEQFF
- many TRBJ2-7 TRBV10-3 TGTGCCATCAGTGAGTCGGCCGGGAACTCCTACGAGCAGTACTTC CAISESAGNSYEQYF
TRBD1 - TRBJ2-7 TRBV3-1 TGTGCCAGCAGCCTTCAAGACAGGGCAGTATCCTACGAGCAGTACTTC CASSLQDRAVSYEQYF
- many TRBJ2-7 TRBV2 TGTGCCAGCAGCCCCAGAAACCAAGAGCAGTACTTC CASSPRNQEQYF
- - TRBJ1-4 TRBV7-8 TGTGCCAGCAGCTTAGACCTCCTGAGGAGTACAACTAATGAAAAACTGTTTTTT CASSLDLLRSTTNEKLFF
- few TRBJ1-2 TRBV29-1 TGCAGCGTCCCGGACCAGGACTATGGCTACACCTTC CSVPDQDYGYTF
TRBD2 - TRBJ2-3 TRBV30 TGTGCCTGGAGTGCCGGGACTAGATCAGATACGCAGTATTTT CAWSAGTRSDTQYF
TRBD1 many TRBJ2-1 TRBV7-9 TGCGCCAGCAGCTTAGGACAGGGAGCCTACAATGAGCAGTTCTTC CASSLGQGAYNEQFF
- many TRBJ2-2 TRBV14 TGTGCCAGCAGCCAAGATTTAGCACCGAACACCGGGGAGCTGTTTTTT CASSQDLAPNTGELFF
- - TRBJ2-1 TRBV18 TGTGCCAGCTCACAACGGGAGAACTCCTACAATGAGCAGTTCTTC CASSQRENSYNEQFF
TRBD2 few TRBJ2-1 TRBV14 TGTGCCAGCAGCCAAGGCTTAGTAGCGGGAGGCCACTCCTACAATGAGCAGTTCTTC CASSQGLVAGGHSYNEQFF
TRBD2 - TRBJ2-2 TRBV20-1 TGCAGTGCTAAGGCTAGCGGGAACACCGGGGAGCTGTTTTTT CSAKASGNTGELFF
- - TRBJ2-3 TRBV30 TGTGCCTGGAGCCCTGGGGGGGCGGCAGATACGCAGTATTTT CAWSPGGAADTQYF
TRBD1 many TRBJ1-2 TRBV6-1 TGTGCCAGCAGTGTTGAAATCGGGACAGGGGAGGAAGATGGCTACACCTTC CASSVEIGTGEEDGYTF
- - TRBJ2-7 TRBV28 TGTGCCAGCAGTGAAATCGCTCCAGCGGGTGCTACCTACGAGCAGTACTTC CASSEIAPAGATYEQYF
TRBD2 - TRBJ2-1 TRBV20-1 TGCAGTGCTTCCCTGGGGACTAGCGGAAACAATGAGCAGTTCTTC CSASLGTSGNNEQFF
- many TRBJ2-2 TRBV6-1 TGTGCCAGCAGTGAACGGCTGTCAACCGGGGAGCTGTTTTTT CASSERLSTGELFF
- many TRBJ2-2 TRBV10-3 TGTGCCACCCAGCATAACACCGGGGAGCTGTTTTTT CATQHNTGELFF
- many TRBJ2-7 TRBV6-2/TRBV6-3 TGTGCCAGCAGCGTCGGGGGATCGGAGCACGAGCAGTACTTC CASSVGGSEHEQYF
TRBD1 few TRBJ2-2 TRBV10-3 TGTGCCATCAGTGAGACAGGGGGCGCGAACACCGGGGAGCTGTTTTTT CAISETGGANTGELFF
TRBD1 - TRBJ1-3 TRBV25-1 TGTGCCAGCACCACAGGGGGGGGGCCTGGAAACACCATATATTTT CASTTGGGPGNTIYF
- many TRBJ2-7 TRBV27 TGTGCCAGCAGTTTAAGTAAGGGGGTGAGCGAGCAGTACTTC CASSLSKGVSEQYF
- many TRBJ2-1 TRBV5-1 TGCGCCAGCAGCTGGACGGCAGCGGAAGGCTACAATGAGCAGTTCTTC CASSWTAAEGYNEQFF
- many TRBJ2-5 TRBV18 TGTGCCAGCTCAGACGGGACGAGGGAGACCCAGTACTTC CASSDGTRETQYF
TRBD2 many TRBJ2-1 TRBV12-3/TRBV12-4 TGTGCCAGCAGATATCTAGCGGGAGAGCTCAACAATGAGCAGTTCTTC CASRYLAGELNNEQFF
TRBD2 once TRBJ2-2 TRBV20-1 TGCAGTGGGCGGCAAGCGGGAGGGTTTACCGGGGAGCTGTTTTTT CSGRQAGGFTGELFF
- few TRBJ2-6 TRBV20-1 TGCAGTGCCAAGGGGGGTTCCTCCGGGGCCAACGTCCTGACTTTC CSAKGGSSGANVLTF
- - TRBJ2-1 TRBV20-1 TGCAGTGCTTTACCTCCCGCGGCGTACAATGAGCAGTTCTTC CSALPPAAYNEQFF
- many TRBJ2-7 TRBV19 TGTGCCAGTAGCCCCTCTGGGTCTCGCTGGGGGCAGTACTTC CASSPSGSRWGQYF
TRBD1 few TRBJ1-1 TRBV18 TGTGCCAGCTCACCCCGGGACAGGGCTTCGAACACTGAAGCTTTCTTT CASSPRDRASNTEAFF
- - TRBJ2-7 TRBV11-2 TGTGCCAGCAGCTACCTCGAGATGTCCAGGGGTGACGAGCAGTACTTC CASSYLEMSRGDEQYF
- - TRBJ1-1 TRBV4-1 TGCGCCAGCAGCCTACCAGGGACGAGTGAAGCTTTCTTT CASSLPGTSEAFF
- - TRBJ2-1 TRBV20-1 TGCAGTGCTAGAGTGGAGACAGGAGCCTCGCCCGGGCACCACAATGAGCAGTTCTTC CSARVETGASPGHHNEQFF
- - TRBJ2-7 TRBV11-3 TGTGCCGGCAGCTTAGATACACGAGGGGAGCAGTACTTC CAGSLDTRGEQYF
- - TRBJ2-2 TRBV6-1 TGTGCCAGCAGTCTGGACTTATACACCGGGGAGCTGTTTTTT CASSLDLYTGELFF
- many TRBJ2-5 TRBV2 TGTGCCAGTCGCGATTCAGGTGGGGAGACCCAGTACTTC CASRDSGGETQYF
- many TRBJ2-7 TRBV20-1 TGCAGTGCTAGAGATGGGAAGGAACCTTCCTACGAGCAGTACTTC CSARDGKEPSYEQYF
TRBD1 - TRBJ1-4 TRBV11-2 TGTGCCAGCAGCTTAGTTCTGACGGGACAGGCTCCAACTAATGAAAAACTGTTTTTT CASSLVLTGQAPTNEKLFF
TRBD2 - TRBJ2-1 TRBV12-5 TGTGCTAGTGGTTTGGTACAGACAGGGTGGGTTGCGGGAGGGTCCCCACCTGCGGACAATGAGCAGTTCTTC CASGLVQTGWVAGGSPPADNEQFF
- many TRBJ1-1 TRBV11-2 TGTGCCAGCAGCTTAGAGACAGTTGACACTGAAGCTTTCTTT CASSLETVDTEAFF